One sample yielded the 5 T cell receptor beta chains listed below, sequenced in a study of T cells in Graves' hyperthyroidism and ophthalmopathy. The source material, RNA transcripts, was used to amplify TCR beta CDR3 regions. RT-PCR in the first round (using the HTBI primer set) targeted the TCR CDR3. TCRdb reprocessed the multiplex PCR reads via MiXCR and lists one record per CDR3 protein. The data hold 600,000 or so distinct CDR3 sequences, with 14% observed a single time. The sequencing sample was made of blood. These receptors originate from a woman aged 18 to 35 with Graves' ophthalmopathy.

This clonotype showed up many times. This sequence joins TRBV20-1 and TRBJ1-2, with TRBD1 as a possible D gene (5 bases). Trimming took 0 bases from V and 0 from J, leaving 8 bases between them. The germline V gene encodes CDR1 DFQATT and CDR2 SNEGSKA (reference sequence). This CDR3 region has 14 residues. CDR3 amino acids: CSARDAGPNYGYTF. In DNA, the CDR3 is TGCAGTGCTAGAGATGCAGGGCCTAACTATGGCTACACCTTC.

A few counts support this clonotype. The chain employs TRBV19 and TRBJ2-7; 8 nucleotides agree with TRBD1. CDR1 LNHDA and CDR2 SQIVND come from the germline V gene (reference sequence). The CDR3 is made up of 15 amino acids. J gave up 2 bases and V 5 bases, and 8 bases lay outside the gene matches. DNA of the CDR3: TGTGCCAGTAGTCCGCGGGACAGGCCAACCTACGAGCAGTACTTC. Amino acids: CASSPRDRPTYEQYF.

This clonotype was observed many times. CDR3 coding DNA: TGTGCCAGCAGCCAAGGTCGGGGGGATCAGCCCCAGCATTTT. Encoded protein: CASSQGRGDQPQHF. The chain joins TRBV3-1 to TRBJ1-5; D is possibly TRBD1 (5 bases). Between the trimmed V and J ends, which lost 1 base and 5 bases, there was a span of 9 bases. The CDR3 length is 14 residues. CDR1 LGHDT and CDR2 YNNKEL come from the germline V gene (reference sequence).

This clonotype has a handful of counts. The gene calls are TRBV5-1 and TRBJ2-1, with a tentative D call TRBD2 (6 bases). Trimming took off 0 bases at V and 4 bases at J, with 14 bases between the two ends. Germline CDR1 and CDR2: SGHRS and YFSETQ. This CDR3 contains 16 residues. The CDR3, as DNA: TGCGCCAGCAGCTTGGTCACGGGAGTGATGTACAATGAGCAGTTCTTC. This gives the protein CASSLVTGVMYNEQFF.

This clonotype was counted many times. The rearrangement links TRBV2 to TRBJ2-2; weak D call: TRBD1 (5 bases). Trimming took off 7 bases at V and 1 base at J, with 16 bases between the two ends. The V gene's germline CDR1 is SNHLY and CDR2 FYNNEI. The CDR3 totals 16 residues. CDR3 amino acids: CASTSSRVENTGELFF. The CDR3, as DNA: TGTGCCAGCACAAGTAGCAGGGTCGAGAACACCGGGGAGCTGTTTTTT.